The TCR beta chain described here comes from a study of blood T cell repertoires in COVID-19 (dated by TCRdb to about 2020). Study-wide context: The collaborator samples originated in the United States, Italy and Spain and spanned the acute and convalescent phases of COVID-19. The repertoires were made available in a free public database intended to serve as a resource for research on the immune response to SARS-CoV-2. Deeply sampled blood TCRbeta repertoires from subjects exposed to, actively infected with, or recovered from COVID-19 were included in the dataset. The material from the prospective study consisted of cDNA or gDNA derived from T cells, B-cell-depleted T cells, or PBMCs. Nearly every sample came with metadata listing a de-identified subject ID, COVID-19 status, age in years and sex. The samples were drawn from two sources: the first 160 participants of the ongoing ImmuneRACE study, and 1,254 subjects contributed by 6 global collaborators. HLA class I and class II types, where available, came from metadata supplied by the sample provider rather than from assay-based typing.

What the authors observed across the whole study: How much clinical and demographic metadata was included differed by source and by participant, and the metadata was provided uncurated.

Each collaborating institution followed its own protocols to collect whole blood in K2EDTA tubes. For TCRbeta analysis, collaborators shipped samples as frozen whole blood, isolated PBMCs, or DNA extracted from either of those sample types. The CDR1 and CDR2 encoded by the germline V gene are SGHTA and FQGNSA. The trim is 1 base for V and 11 bases for J, with a gap of 14 bases between the germline ends. Its CDR3 holds 13 amino acids, cysteine through phenylalanine. Left in the record is the CDR3 DNA by itself, 39 bases read in frame from the first base. The immunoSEQ Assay, a bias-controlled multiplex PCR, was used to amplify TCRbeta CDR3 regions from genomic DNA. Under the source paper's analysis protocol: Within the assay, amplification of reference gene primers was used to estimate how many nucleated cells each sample contained. To quantify the absolute abundance of each unique TCRbeta CDR3 rearrangement, sequence reads were collapsed and filtered. For each sample, productive Simpson clonality was calculated as the square root of Simpson's diversity index over productive rearrangements. Drawn from immuneACCESS, this table holds only the in-frame rearrangements with V and J called that TCRdb kept. Clones are partly lost; checked studies trace under half to an unresolved V gene and leave the rest unexplained. V, J and clone size are those of that table, while D and trimming were read from the DNA. For this sample the table gives more than 100,000 clones, of which about two thirds were detected only once. Together, the top ten hold under 0.95% of the sample.

This clone occurred a few times. The antigen this receptor binds is unknown. It has no much larger one-base neighbor in the sample; base qualities were not kept. The sequence derives from a human donor with acute or convalescent COVID-19. The donor label of this sample is uncertain. The sequenced sample was peripheral blood. The sequence joins TRBV7-2 to TRBJ1-1; matching of 6 bases hints at TRBD1 as the D gene. CDR3 sequence: CASSLDPTGMAFF. The DNA sequence reads TGTGCCAGCAGCTTAGACCCTACAGGGATGGCTTTCTTT.